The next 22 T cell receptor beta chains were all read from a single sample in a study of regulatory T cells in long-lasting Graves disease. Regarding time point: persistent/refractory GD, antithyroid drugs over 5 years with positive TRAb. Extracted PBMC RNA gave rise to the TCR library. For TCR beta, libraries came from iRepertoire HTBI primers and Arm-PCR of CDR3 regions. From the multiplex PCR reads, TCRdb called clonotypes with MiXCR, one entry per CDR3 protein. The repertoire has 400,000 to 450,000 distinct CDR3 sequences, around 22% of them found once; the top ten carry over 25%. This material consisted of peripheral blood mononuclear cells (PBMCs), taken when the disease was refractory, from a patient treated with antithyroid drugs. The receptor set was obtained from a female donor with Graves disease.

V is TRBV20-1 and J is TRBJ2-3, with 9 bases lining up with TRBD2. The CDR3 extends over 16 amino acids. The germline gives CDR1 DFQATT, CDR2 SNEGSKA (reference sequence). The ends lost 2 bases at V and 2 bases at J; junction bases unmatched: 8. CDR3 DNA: TGCAGTGCTAGATTTCTAGCGGGACCATACACAGATACGCAGTATTTT. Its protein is CSARFLAGPYTDTQYF.

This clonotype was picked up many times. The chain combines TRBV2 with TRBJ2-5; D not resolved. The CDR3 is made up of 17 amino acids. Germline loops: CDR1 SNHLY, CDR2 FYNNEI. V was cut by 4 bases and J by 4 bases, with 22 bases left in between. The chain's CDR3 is CASSGASSSVGSETQYF. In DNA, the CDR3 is TGTGCCAGCAGTGGGGCATCGAGTAGTGTAGGTTCAGAGACCCAGTACTTC.

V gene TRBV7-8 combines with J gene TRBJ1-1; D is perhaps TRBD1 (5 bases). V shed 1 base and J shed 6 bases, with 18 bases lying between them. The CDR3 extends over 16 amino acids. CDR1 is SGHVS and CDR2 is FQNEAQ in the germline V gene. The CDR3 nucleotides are TGTGCCAGCAGCTTAGTGGGCGCACAGGTTGTCTCTGAAGCTTTCTTT. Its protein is CASSLVGAQVVSEAFF.

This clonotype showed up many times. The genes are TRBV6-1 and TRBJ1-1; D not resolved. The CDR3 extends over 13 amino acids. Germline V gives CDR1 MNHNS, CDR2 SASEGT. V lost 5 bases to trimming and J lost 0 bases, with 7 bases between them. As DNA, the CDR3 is TGTGCCAGCAGTAAAACACTGAACACTGAAGCTTTCTTT. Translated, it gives CASSKTLNTEAFF.

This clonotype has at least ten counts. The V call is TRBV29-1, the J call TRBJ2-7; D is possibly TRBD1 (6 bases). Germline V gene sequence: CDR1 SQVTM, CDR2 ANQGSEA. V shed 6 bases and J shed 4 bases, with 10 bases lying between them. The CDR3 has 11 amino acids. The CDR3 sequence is CSVRDIYEQYF. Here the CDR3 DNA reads TGCAGCGTCCGGGACATTTACGAGCAGTACTTC.

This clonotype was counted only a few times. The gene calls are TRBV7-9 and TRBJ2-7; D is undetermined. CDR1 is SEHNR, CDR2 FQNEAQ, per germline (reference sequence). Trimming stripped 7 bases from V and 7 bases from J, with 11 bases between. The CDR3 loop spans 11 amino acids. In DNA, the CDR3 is TGTGCCAGCACCACCCTCGGAGAGCAGTACTTC. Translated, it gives CASTTLGEQYF.

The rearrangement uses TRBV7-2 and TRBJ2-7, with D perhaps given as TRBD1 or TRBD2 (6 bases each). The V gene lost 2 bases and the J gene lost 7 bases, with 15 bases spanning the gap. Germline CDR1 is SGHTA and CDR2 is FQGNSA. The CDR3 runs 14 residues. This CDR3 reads CASSLPDRREEQYF. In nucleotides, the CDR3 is TGTGCCAGCAGCTTACCCGACAGGAGGGAAGAGCAGTACTTC.

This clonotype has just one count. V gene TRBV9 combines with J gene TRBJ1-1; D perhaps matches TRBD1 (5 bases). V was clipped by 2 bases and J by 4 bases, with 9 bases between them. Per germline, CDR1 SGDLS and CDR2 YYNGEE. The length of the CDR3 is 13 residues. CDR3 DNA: TGTGCCAGCAGCGTGGGTCAGGGCACTGAAGCTTTCTTT. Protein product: CASSVGQGTEAFF.

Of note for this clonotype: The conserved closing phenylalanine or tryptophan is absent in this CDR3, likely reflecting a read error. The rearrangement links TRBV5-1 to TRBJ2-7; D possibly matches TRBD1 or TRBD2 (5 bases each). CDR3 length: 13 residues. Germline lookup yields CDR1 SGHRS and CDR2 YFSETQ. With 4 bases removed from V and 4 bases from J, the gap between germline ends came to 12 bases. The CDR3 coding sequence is TGCGCCAGCAGCCCGGGACGGAGGTACGAGCAGTACTCC. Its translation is CASSPGRRYEQYS.

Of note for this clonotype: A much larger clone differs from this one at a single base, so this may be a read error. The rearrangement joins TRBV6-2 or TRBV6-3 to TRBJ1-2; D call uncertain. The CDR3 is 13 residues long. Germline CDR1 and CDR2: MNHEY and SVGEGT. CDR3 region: CASSHSKVGGYTF. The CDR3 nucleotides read TGTGCCAGCAGTCACTCGAAAGTAGGCGGCTACACCTTC.

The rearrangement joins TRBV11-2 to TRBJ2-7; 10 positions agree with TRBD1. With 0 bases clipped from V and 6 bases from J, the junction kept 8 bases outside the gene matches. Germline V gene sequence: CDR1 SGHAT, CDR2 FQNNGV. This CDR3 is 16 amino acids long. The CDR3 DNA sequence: TGTGCCAGCAGCTTAGAGCTTAGACAGGGGGCGGGCGAGCAGTACTTC. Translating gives CASSLELRQGAGEQYF.

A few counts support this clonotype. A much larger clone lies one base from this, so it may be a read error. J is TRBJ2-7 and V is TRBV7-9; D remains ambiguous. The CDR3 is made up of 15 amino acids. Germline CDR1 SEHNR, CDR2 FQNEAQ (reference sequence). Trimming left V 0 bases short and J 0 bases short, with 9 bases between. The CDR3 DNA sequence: TGTGCCAGCAGCTTAGCTAGCCCGAGCTCCTACGAGCAGTACTTC. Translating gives CASSLASPSSYEQYF.

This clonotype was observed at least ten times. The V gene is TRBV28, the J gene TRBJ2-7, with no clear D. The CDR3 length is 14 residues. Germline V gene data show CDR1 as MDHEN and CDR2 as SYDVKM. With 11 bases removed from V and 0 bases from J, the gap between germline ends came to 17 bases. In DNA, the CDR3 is TGTGCCGTAAACCCCCTTGGTAGCTCCTACGAGCAGTACTTC. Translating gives CAVNPLGSSYEQYF.

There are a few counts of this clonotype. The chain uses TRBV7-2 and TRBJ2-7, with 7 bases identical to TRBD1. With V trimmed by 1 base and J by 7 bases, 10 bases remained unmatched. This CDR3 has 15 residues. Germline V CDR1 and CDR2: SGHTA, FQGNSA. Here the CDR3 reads CASSLGWTGGGEQYF. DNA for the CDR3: TGTGCCAGCAGCTTAGGTTGGACAGGAGGTGGGGAGCAGTACTTC. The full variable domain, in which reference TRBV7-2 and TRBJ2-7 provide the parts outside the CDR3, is GAGVSQSPSNKVTEKGKDVELRCDPISGHTALYWYRQSLGQGLEFLIYFQGNSAPDKSGLPSDRFSAERTGGSVSTLTIQRTQQEDSAVYLCASSLGWTGGGEQYFGPGTRLTVT.

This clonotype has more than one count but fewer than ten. This CDR3 reads CSVGTEYYGYTF. CDR3 DNA: TGCAGCGTTGGAACGGAATACTATGGCTACACCTTC. The chain carries TRBV29-1 and TRBJ1-2, with unresolved D. The CDR3 has 12 amino acids. Germline values: CDR1 SQVTM, CDR2 ANQGSEA. Trimming stripped 4 bases from V and 3 bases from J, with 9 bases between.

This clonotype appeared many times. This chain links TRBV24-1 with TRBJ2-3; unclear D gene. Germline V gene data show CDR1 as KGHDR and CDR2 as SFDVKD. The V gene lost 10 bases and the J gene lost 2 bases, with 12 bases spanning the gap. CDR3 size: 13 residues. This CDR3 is CATSTPLTDTQYF. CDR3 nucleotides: TGTGCCACATCTACTCCTCTCACAGATACGCAGTATTTT.

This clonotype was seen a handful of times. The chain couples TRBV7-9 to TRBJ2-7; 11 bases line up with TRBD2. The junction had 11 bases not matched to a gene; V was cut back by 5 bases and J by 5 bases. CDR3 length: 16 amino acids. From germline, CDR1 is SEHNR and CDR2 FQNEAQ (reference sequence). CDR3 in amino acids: CASSRGVIAGGNEQYF. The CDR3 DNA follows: TGTGCCAGCAGCCGAGGTGTGATAGCGGGAGGGAACGAGCAGTACTTC.

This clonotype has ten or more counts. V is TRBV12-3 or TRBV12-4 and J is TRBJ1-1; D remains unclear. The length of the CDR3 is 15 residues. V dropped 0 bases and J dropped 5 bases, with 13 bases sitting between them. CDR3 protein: CASSLALREETEAFF. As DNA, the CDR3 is TGTGCCAGCAGTTTAGCGCTTAGGGAGGAGACTGAAGCTTTCTTT.

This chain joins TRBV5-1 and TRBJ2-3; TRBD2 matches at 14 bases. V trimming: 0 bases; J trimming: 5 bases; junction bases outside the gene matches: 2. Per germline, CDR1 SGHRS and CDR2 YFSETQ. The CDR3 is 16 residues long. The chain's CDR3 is CASSLAGTSGRDTQYF. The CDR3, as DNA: TGCGCCAGCAGCTTGGCCGGGACTAGCGGGAGAGATACGCAGTATTTT.

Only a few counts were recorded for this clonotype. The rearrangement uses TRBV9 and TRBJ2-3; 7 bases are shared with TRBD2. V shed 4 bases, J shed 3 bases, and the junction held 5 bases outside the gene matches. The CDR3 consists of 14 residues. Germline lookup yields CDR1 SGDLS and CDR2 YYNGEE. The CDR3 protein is CASSPPGGTDTQYF. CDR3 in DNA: TGTGCCAGCAGCCCCCCGGGAGGAACAGATACGCAGTATTTT.

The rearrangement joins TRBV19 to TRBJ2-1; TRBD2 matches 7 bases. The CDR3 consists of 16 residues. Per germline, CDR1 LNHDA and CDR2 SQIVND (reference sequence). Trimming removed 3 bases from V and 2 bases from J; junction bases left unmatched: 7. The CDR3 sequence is CASSIGSGSTYNEQFF. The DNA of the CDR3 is TGTGCCAGTAGTATTGGTAGCGGGTCAACCTACAATGAGCAGTTCTTC.

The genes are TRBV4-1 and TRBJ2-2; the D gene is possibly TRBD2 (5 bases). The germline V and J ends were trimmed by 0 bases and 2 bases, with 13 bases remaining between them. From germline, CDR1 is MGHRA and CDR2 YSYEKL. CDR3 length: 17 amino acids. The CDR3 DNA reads TGCGCCAGCAGCCAAGATAGCGAGCGGCTAAACACCGGGGAGCTGTTTTTT. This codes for CASSQDSERLNTGELFF.